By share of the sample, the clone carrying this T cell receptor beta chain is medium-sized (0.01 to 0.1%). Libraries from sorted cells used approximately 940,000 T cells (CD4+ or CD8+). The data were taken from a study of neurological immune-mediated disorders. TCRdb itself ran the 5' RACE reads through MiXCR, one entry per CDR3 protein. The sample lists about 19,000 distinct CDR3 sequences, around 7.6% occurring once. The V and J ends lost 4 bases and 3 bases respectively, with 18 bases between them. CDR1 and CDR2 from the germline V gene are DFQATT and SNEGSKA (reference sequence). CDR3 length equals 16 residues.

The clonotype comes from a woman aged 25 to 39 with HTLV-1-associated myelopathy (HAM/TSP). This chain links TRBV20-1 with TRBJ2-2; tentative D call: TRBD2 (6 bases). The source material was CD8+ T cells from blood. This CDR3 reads CSAKSSSRGDTGELFF. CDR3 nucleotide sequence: TGCAGTGCTAAGTCATCGTCGCGGGGCGACACCGGGGAGCTGTTTTTT.